The clone carrying this T cell receptor beta chain was observed a few times. What it recognizes is unknown. Germline values: CDR1 KGHDR, CDR2 SFDVKD. This CDR3 is built from 15 residues. V was cut by 4 bases and J by 0 bases, with 9 bases left in between. 5'RACE template switching added a universal primer site and UMIs to TCR cDNA. Using its own MiXCR run on the 5' RACE reads, TCRdb lists one record per CDR3 protein. Here the sample spans approximately 300,000 distinct CDR3 sequences, 10% to 15% being singletons. This specimen belongs to a study of T cells after yellow fever vaccination. Study findings and constraints: Boosting was followed by the reappearance of most primary-vaccination clones (approximately 97% CD4, 88% CD8). Clonotypes found in both CD4 and CD8 compartments made up a small share. Compared with primary, the secondary response was weaker and peaked at day 5, not 15.

The source was CD4+ T cells sorted from PBMCs, collected 45 days after the yellow fever booster vaccination. This TCR was recovered from a man under 40 who received the YFV17D yellow fever vaccine. The chain recombines TRBV24-1 with TRBJ1-5; TRBD1 might be the D (5 bases). CDR3: CATSDPTVSNQPQHF. In nucleotides, the CDR3 is TGTGCCACCAGTGACCCGACAGTTAGCAATCAGCCCCAGCATTTT.